The source of this TCR beta chain is a study of CD8 T cells in Susac syndrome. The CDR3 loop spans 16 amino acids. With 0 bases clipped from V and 5 bases from J, the junction kept 3 bases outside the gene matches. In germline, CDR1 is MNHEY, CDR2 SVGAGI. Random hexamers served to reverse transcribe roughly 0.5 to 1 ug RNA. TCRdb reanalysed the immunoSEQ multiplex PCR reads using MiXCR and keeps one entry per CDR3 protein. This sample has almost 450,000 distinct CDR3 sequences; 75% to 90% occur once, and the top ten carry under 0.15%. TCR beta sequencing was performed on blood CD8+ and CD4+ T cells. Treatment-naive patients with stable or active relapsing-remitting disease served as multiple sclerosis controls.

This chain links TRBV6-5 with TRBJ2-2; 10 bases are shared with TRBD1. Sequenced sample: CD8+ T cells from PBMCs. This sequence originates from a human donor with multiple sclerosis. CDR3 region: CASSYSGQGGTGELFF. The DNA for the CDR3 is TGTGCCAGCAGTTACTCTGGACAGGGGGGGACCGGGGAGCTGTTTTTT.